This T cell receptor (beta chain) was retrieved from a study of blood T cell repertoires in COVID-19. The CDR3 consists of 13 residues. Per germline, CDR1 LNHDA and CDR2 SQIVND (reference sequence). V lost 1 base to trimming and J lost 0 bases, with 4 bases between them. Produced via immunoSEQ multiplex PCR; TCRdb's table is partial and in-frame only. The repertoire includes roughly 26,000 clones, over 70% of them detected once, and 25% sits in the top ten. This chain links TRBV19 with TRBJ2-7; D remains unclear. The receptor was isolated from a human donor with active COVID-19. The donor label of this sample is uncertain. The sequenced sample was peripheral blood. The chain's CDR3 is CASSIGASYEQYF. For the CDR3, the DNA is TGTGCCAGTAGTATAGGAGCCTCCTACGAGCAGTACTTC.